These T cell receptor beta chains were read from a single sample in a study of PD-L1 blockade in urothelial cancer. The protocol was immunoSEQ multiplex PCR, while the TCRdb copy is restricted to in-frame clones and leaves out a portion. Among tens of thousands of clones listed, approximately 81% were seen once. The material sequenced was PBMCs, taken around atezolizumab (anti-PD-L1) treatment. These receptors all stem from a man between 70 and 80 years old with urothelial cancer. Each CDR3 is given with its conserved first and last residue. Each record gives: J gene, V gene, D gene, clone size, CDR3 DNA, CDR3 protein. A D gene is named only where the DNA matches it firmly. Clone size, where shown, is once, few, many, or a class for clones that have expanded.

TRBJ2-7 | TRBV4-3 | TRBD2 | - | TGCGCCAGCAGCCAAGATGGCGCGGGAGAGGAGCAGTACTTC | CASSQDGAGEEQYF
TRBJ2-3 | TRBV19 | TRBD2 | once | TGTGCCAGTAGTGGCCGCAAGCCGGGGAGGGCCACAGATACGCAGTATTTT | CASSGRKPGRATDTQYF
TRBJ2-1 | TRBV7-2 | TRBD2 | few | TGTGCCAGCAGCTTAGAGGCTAGCGGTCACAATGAGCAGTTCTTC | CASSLEASGHNEQFF
TRBJ2-7 | TRBV9 | - | - | TGTGCCAGCAGCGTAGCCGCCGACAGCTCCTACGAGCAGTACTTC | CASSVAADSSYEQYF
TRBJ2-7 | TRBV5-6 | - | once | TGTGCCAGCAGCTTGGGGTTGAGCTCCTACGAGCAGTACTTC | CASSLGLSSYEQYF
TRBJ2-7 | TRBV7-2 | TRBD2 | - | TGTGCCAGCAGTGCCGGGAGGCTTACCTACGAGCAGTACTTC | CASSAGRLTYEQYF
TRBJ2-1 | TRBV2 | TRBD1 | - | TGTGCCAGCAGTGAGTCCAGGGGGCACAATGAGCAGTTCTTC | CASSESRGHNEQFF
TRBJ1-2 | TRBV9 | - | - | TGTGCCAGCAGCGTAGAAGGCCTCGGAGGGGGCTACACCTTC | CASSVEGLGGGYTF
TRBJ2-7 | TRBV7-9 | - | - | TGTGCCAGCAGTTCCTCGGGAGAGAGACTCTCCTACGAGCAGTACTTC | CASSSSGERLSYEQYF
TRBJ1-1 | TRBV29-1 | TRBD1 | - | TGCAGCGTTACGACAGGGGGCTACACTGAAGCTTTCTTT | CSVTTGGYTEAFF
TRBJ2-5 | TRBV5-1 | TRBD2 | once | TGCGCCAGCAGCCTAGGTTCGGGGACTAGCGGTTCTATGGGGCAGTACTTC | CASSLGSGTSGSMGQYF
TRBJ2-3 | TRBV6-4 | TRBD2 | once | TGTGCCAGCAGTGCGACTAGCGGGAGTGCAGATACGCAGTATTTT | CASSATSGSADTQYF
TRBJ1-1 | TRBV14 | - | once | TGTGCCAGCAGCCCCAACAGTTATCTAGCGAACACTGAAGCTTTCTTT | CASSPNSYLANTEAFF
TRBJ1-1 | TRBV19 | - | - | TGTGCCAGTAGTATTATTATGAACACTGAAGCTTTCTTT | CASSIIMNTEAFF
TRBJ2-1 | TRBV28 | - | - | TGTGCCAGCAGTTTGGCATTCACAGGGAACAATGAGCAGTTCTTC | CASSLAFTGNNEQFF
TRBJ2-1 | TRBV4-3 | - | - | TGCGCCAGCAGCCAAGATATAAGCGAGGCCACCTCCTACAATGAGCAGTTCTTC | CASSQDISEATSYNEQFF
TRBJ2-7 | TRBV28 | - | - | TGTGCCAGCAGTTTAACTCAGGCGGGACGCCGGTATGGGGGCGAGCAGTACTTC | CASSLTQAGRRYGGEQYF
TRBJ2-5 | TRBV18 | - | - | TGTGCCAGCTCACCCCCAGGGGTGGGGGAGACCCAGTACTTC | CASSPPGVGETQYF
TRBJ1-2 | TRBV7-8 | - | - | TGTGCCAGCAGCTCGAACGCCGGGGGAGACAACTATGGCTACACCTTC | CASSSNAGGDNYGYTF
TRBJ2-7 | TRBV7-8 | - | once | TGTGCCAGCAGCTTATTCTTCCGGGGTAAAGCTAGCGAGCAGTACTTC | CASSLFFRGKASEQYF
TRBJ1-5 | TRBV19 | - | - | TGTGCCAGTAGTATTACTCTGACCTTTGGGGCCAATCAGCCCCAGCATTTT | CASSITLTFGANQPQHF
TRBJ1-2 | TRBV9 | - | - | TGTGCCAGCAGCGAGACGGGCGGGCTCGGCTACACCTTC | CASSETGGLGYTF
TRBJ1-4 | TRBV18 | TRBD1 | - | TGTGCCAGCTCACCACCGACAGGGGGAGATGAAAAACTGTTTTTT | CASSPPTGGDEKLFF
TRBJ2-3 | TRBV7-2 | - | - | TGTGCCAGCAGCTTAGAGTCAGGTTTAACAGATACGCAGTATTTT | CASSLESGLTDTQYF
TRBJ2-1 | TRBV9 | - | - | TGTGCCAGCAGCGCCCTACAGGGAAGCTCCTACAATGAGCAGTTCTTC | CASSALQGSSYNEQFF
TRBJ2-3 | TRBV4-2 | TRBD1 | - | TGTGCCAGCAGCCAAGCGATTACTTCGGGACAGGGGGCGGATACGCAGTATTTT | CASSQAITSGQGADTQYF
TRBJ2-5 | TRBV4-2 | TRBD1 | - | TGTGCCAGCAGCCAAGATATAGGTGCTGGGGGGACAGGGGGGATAATAGTAGAGACCCAGTACTTC | CASSQDIGAGGTGGIIVETQYF
TRBJ2-1 | TRBV4-2 | - | - | TGTGCCAGCAGCCAAGAGAAACAGAACAATGAGCAGTTCTTC | CASSQEKQNNEQFF
TRBJ2-7 | TRBV7-2 | TRBD1 | few | TGTGCCAGCAGCACGCCCCGGGACAGGGGAAACGAGCAGTACTTC | CASSTPRDRGNEQYF
TRBJ2-3 | TRBV13 | - | - | TGTGCCAGCAGCCCCCCGGGACGGGAGAGCCTTGTGGATACGCAGTATTTT | CASSPPGRESLVDTQYF
TRBJ1-1 | TRBV7-9 | TRBD1 | - | TGTGCCAGCAGCTGGGGGACAGGGAGGGACACTGAAGCTTTCTTT | CASSWGTGRDTEAFF
TRBJ1-5 | TRBV10-3 | - | - | TGTGCCATCAGTGAGTCCGGTTCCGTTAGCAATCAGCCCCAGCATTTT | CAISESGSVSNQPQHF
TRBJ2-7 | TRBV29-1 | - | - | TGCAGCGCAACAGGGTTACGGAGCTACGAGCAGTACTTC | CSATGLRSYEQYF
TRBJ2-1 | TRBV14 | - | - | TGTGCCAGCAGCCTCAGGGGCTACTCCAATGAGCAGTTCTTC | CASSLRGYSNEQFF
TRBJ1-1 | TRBV28 | - | few | TGTGCCAGCAGCCCCGGCGGGGCGCGCACTGAAGCTTTCTTT | CASSPGGARTEAFF
TRBJ2-1 | TRBV27 | - | - | TGTGCCAGCAGTCCGCGGCAGGGGGGATACAATGAGCAGTTCTTC | CASSPRQGGYNEQFF
TRBJ2-2 | TRBV28 | TRBD1 | - | TGTGCCAGCAGTTTAGCTACAGGGGCATCGAACACCGGGGAGCTGTTTTTT | CASSLATGASNTGELFF
TRBJ1-4 | TRBV28 | - | - | TGTGCCAGCAGCCTTACAACTAATGAAAAACTGTTTTTT | CASSLTTNEKLFF
TRBJ1-2 | TRBV19 | - | - | TGTGCCAGTAGGAGACGGGGAAACTATGGCTACACCTTC | CASRRRGNYGYTF
TRBJ2-2 | TRBV7-3 | TRBD1 | - | TGTGCCAGCAGCATCAACCGGGACAGGGGCATTACCGGGGAGCTGTTTTTT | CASSINRDRGITGELFF
TRBJ2-3 | TRBV5-1 | TRBD2 | once | TGCGCCAGCAGCCCTACGTTGACTAGCGGGGCGCCAGATACGCAGTATTTT | CASSPTLTSGAPDTQYF